These T cell receptor beta chains were read from a single sample in a study of shared clonotypes between healthy human individuals. Sequencing used immunoSEQ multiplex PCR; TCRdb keeps in-frame clones, though not all of them. The repertoire consists of 2.5 million or so clones, with about 92% occurring once and the leading ten covering 0.13% to 0.15%. What was sequenced was naive CD4+ T cells sorted from blood. The receptors originated from a man aged 18 to 29 in good health. The CDR3 runs from the conserved cysteine through the conserved F or W. A D gene is named only where the DNA matches it firmly. Clone size is stated in some rows and not others, as once, few, many or a class when expanded.

j_call d_call v_call clone_size cdr3_nt cdr3_aa
TRBJ1-2 . TRBV5-1 . TGCGCCAGCAGCTTGGATTCAGACAAGAACTATGGCTACACCTTC CASSLDSDKNYGYTF
TRBJ2-2 . TRBV19 . TGTGCCAGTAGTACCGGGACGGGGAACACCGGGGAGCTGTTTTTT CASSTGTGNTGELFF
TRBJ1-5 TRBD1 TRBV14 . TGTGCCAGCAGCCAACGGAACAGGGGGCTCCCTTTTAGCAATCAGCCCCAGCATTTT CASSQRNRGLPFSNQPQHF
TRBJ2-5 . TRBV10-3 . TGTGCCATCAGTGAGTCGACGATAGACCAAGAGACCCAGTACTTC CAISESTIDQETQYF
TRBJ2-7 . TRBV28 . TGTGCCAGCAGTTTAGGACGGAAGCAGTACTTC CASSLGRKQYF
TRBJ1-5 . TRBV2 few TGTGCCAGCAGTGAAGCGCAGAGTGGGCAGCCCCAGCATTTT CASSEAQSGQPQHF
TRBJ1-1 TRBD1 TRBV7-9 . TGTGCCAGCAGTCGACAGGGGGTCAACACTGAAGCTTTCTTT CASSRQGVNTEAFF
TRBJ1-4 TRBD1 TRBV27 . TGTGCCAGCAGTTTATCGAGGACAGGGAGTAGTGAACTGTTTTTT CASSLSRTGSSELFF
TRBJ2-1 . TRBV6-6 . TGTGCCAGCAGCTTCTTGGTAGGCGAGCAGTTCTTC CASSFLVGEQFF
TRBJ2-3 . TRBV30 . TGTGCCTGGAGTCTACAGGTGAGGACAGATACGCAGTATTTT CAWSLQVRTDTQYF
TRBJ1-4 . TRBV5-5 . TGTGCCAGCAGCTCCTACCGTGCTACTAATGAAAAACTGTTTTTT CASSSYRATNEKLFF
TRBJ1-2 TRBD1 TRBV4-3 . TGCGCCAGCAGCCAGGACAGGGGGCTCGGCTACACCTTC CASSQDRGLGYTF
TRBJ2-3 . TRBV19 . TGTGCCAGTAGCCAAAGGACCCCTCCAGATACGCAGTATTTT CASSQRTPPDTQYF
TRBJ1-1 . TRBV18 . TGTGCCAGCTCATCTACAGGAACCTTCATGAACACTGAAGCTTTCTTT CASSSTGTFMNTEAFF
TRBJ1-1 . TRBV28 . TGTGCCAGCAGTTTCCCTTGGGGACACCAATCCGCTTTCTTT CASSFPWGHQSAFF
TRBJ1-5 . TRBV28 . TGTGCCAGCAGACCCGCGGGGGGTCAGCCCCAGCATTTT CASRPAGGQPQHF
TRBJ2-2 TRBD2 TRBV9 . TGTGCCAGCAGCGTAGTCGGTAGCGGGAGTAATATTGGCGGGGAGCTGTTTTTT CASSVVGSGSNIGGELFF
TRBJ1-1 . TRBV9 . TGTGCCAGCAGCGCGACAGGCTTAATGAACACTGAAGCTTTCTTT CASSATGLMNTEAFF
TRBJ1-5 . TRBV28 . TGTGCCAGCAGTCTAGGACGTAGCAATCAGCCCCAGCATTTT CASSLGRSNQPQHF
TRBJ1-2 . TRBV18 . TGTGCCAGCTCACCTGGATCTTCCTATGGCTACACCTTC CASSPGSSYGYTF
TRBJ1-5 . TRBV21-1 . TGTGCCAGCAGCAAATACGGCAGGCTGATGGGGCAGCCCCAGCATTTT CASSKYGRLMGQPQHF
TRBJ1-2 TRBD1 TRBV4-3 . TGCGCCAGCAGCCAAGGGACAGGGAAGAGTAACTATGGCTACACCTTC CASSQGTGKSNYGYTF
TRBJ1-2 . TRBV5-6 . TGTGCCAGCAGCCCCCCCCATCCCTATGGCTACACCTTC CASSPPHPYGYTF
TRBJ2-1 TRBD1 TRBV18 . TGTGCCAGCTCACCCCCGAACAGGGGCGGGCAGTTCTTC CASSPPNRGGQFF
TRBJ1-3 . TRBV7-6 . TGTGCCAGCAGCTTATACAATGGAAACACCATATATTTT CASSLYNGNTIYF
TRBJ2-2 . TRBV4-3 . TGCGCCAGCAGCCAAGGTTTCGGGGAGCTGTTTTTT CASSQGFGELFF
TRBJ1-1 . TRBV29-1 . TGCAGCGGCACAGCAAACACTGAAGCTTTCTTT CSGTANTEAFF
TRBJ2-7 . TRBV7-2 . TGTGCCAGCAGCCCGGGACGTGCGGGGCAGTACTTC CASSPGRAGQYF
TRBJ2-7 TRBD1 TRBV28 . TGTGCCAGCAGTTTGTCAGGGGGCGCCTACGAGCAGTACTTC CASSLSGGAYEQYF
TRBJ1-2 . TRBV10-3 . TGTGCCATCAGTGATGAGGGATCCTATGGCTACACCTTC CAISDEGSYGYTF
TRBJ2-3 . TRBV7-2 few TGTGCCAGCAGCCCAGACACAGATACGCAGTATTTT CASSPDTDTQYF
TRBJ1-1 . TRBV30 . TGTGCCTGGAGTGCTGGCGGTTACACTGAAGCTTTCTTT CAWSAGGYTEAFF
TRBJ2-6 . TRBV7-2 . TGTGCCAGCAGCTTTCTAAGTCCAGCCGTGGTAGGGGCCAACGTCCTGACTTTC CASSFLSPAVVGANVLTF
TRBJ1-6 TRBD1 TRBV4-1 . TGCGCCAGCAATGAGGGGGCTTTGTATAATTCACCCCTCCACTTT CASNEGALYNSPLHF
TRBJ1-1 . TRBV5-1 . TGCGCCAGCAGCCCACAGGGTCGAACTGAAGCTTTCTTT CASSPQGRTEAFF
TRBJ2-2 TRBD2 TRBV5-4 once TGTGCCAGCAGCTTGCCCCGGGAGGGCCGAGGCGGGGAGCTGTTTTTT CASSLPREGRGGELFF
TRBJ2-7 TRBD1 TRBV5-6 once TGTGCCAGCAGCTTCCCGAGGACAGGCGAGCAGTACTTC CASSFPRTGEQYF
TRBJ2-1 . TRBV5-6 . TGTGCCAGCAGCACGGCGTTACAGTACAATGAGCAGTTCTTC CASSTALQYNEQFF
TRBJ2-7 TRBD1 TRBV13 . TGTGCCAGCAGCTCGGGACAGCCCTCCTACGAGCAGTACTTC CASSSGQPSYEQYF
TRBJ2-6 . TRBV18 . TGTGCCAGCTCACAACTCTCTGGGGCCAACGTCCTGACTTTC CASSQLSGANVLTF
TRBJ1-2 . TRBV2 . TGTGCCAGCAGTACCGGGGCTCAAGATTATGGCTACACCTTC CASSTGAQDYGYTF
TRBJ2-3 TRBD2 TRBV7-8 . TGTGCCAGCAGCTCTCGGACTAGCGGGGGCCCCACAGATACGCAGTATTTT CASSSRTSGGPTDTQYF